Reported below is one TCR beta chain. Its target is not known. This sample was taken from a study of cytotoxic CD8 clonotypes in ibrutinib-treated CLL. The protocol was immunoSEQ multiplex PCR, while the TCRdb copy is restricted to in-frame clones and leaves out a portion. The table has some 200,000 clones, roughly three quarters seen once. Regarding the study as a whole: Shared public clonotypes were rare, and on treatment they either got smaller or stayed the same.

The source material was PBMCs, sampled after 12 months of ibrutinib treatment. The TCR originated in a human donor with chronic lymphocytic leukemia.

The DNA of the CDR3 is TGTGCCCTATCCCCCTTGAACACTGAAGCTTTCTTT. It is translated as CALSPLNTEAFF. The chain couples TRBV30 to TRBJ1-1, with D unresolved. Germline-derived CDR1 and CDR2 are GTSNPN and SVGIG (reference sequence). This CDR3 contains 12 residues. With 8 bases removed from V and 0 bases from J, the gap between germline ends came to 10 bases.